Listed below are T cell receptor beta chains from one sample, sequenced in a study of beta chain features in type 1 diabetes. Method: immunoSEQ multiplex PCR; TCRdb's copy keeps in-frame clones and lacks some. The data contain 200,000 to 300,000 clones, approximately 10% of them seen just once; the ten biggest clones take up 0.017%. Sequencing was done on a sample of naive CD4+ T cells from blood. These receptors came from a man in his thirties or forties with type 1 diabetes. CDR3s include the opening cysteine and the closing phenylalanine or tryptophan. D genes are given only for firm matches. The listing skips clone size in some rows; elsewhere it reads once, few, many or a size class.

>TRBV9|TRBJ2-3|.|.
TGTGCCAGCAGCAGACGTCCCGGAGAGGGAGATACGCAGTATTTT
CASSRRPGEGDTQYF
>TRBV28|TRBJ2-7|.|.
TGTGCCAGCAGTTTGGGAAGCGCGGGATCCTACGAGCAGTACTTC
CASSLGSAGSYEQYF
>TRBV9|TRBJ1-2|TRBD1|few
TGTGCCAGCAGCGCGGACAGGGCCCTGCGTGGCTACACCTTC
CASSADRALRGYTF
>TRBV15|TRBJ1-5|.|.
TGTGCCACCAGCCCTCCCGCAGGGGGCAATCAGCCCCAGCATTTT
CATSPPAGGNQPQHF
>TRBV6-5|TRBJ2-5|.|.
TGTGCCAGCAGCCCGATGGCAGGCCGGAGGGAGACCCAGTACTTC
CASSPMAGRRETQYF
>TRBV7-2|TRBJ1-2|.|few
TGTGCCAGCAGCAGTGGGCCGGAGGGAGCGAGCTACACCTTC
CASSSGPEGASYTF
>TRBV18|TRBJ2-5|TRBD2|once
TGTGCCAGCTCACCATTAGCGGGGGTGGAGACCCAGTACTTC
CASSPLAGVETQYF
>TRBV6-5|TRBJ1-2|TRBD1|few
TGTGCCAGCAGTTACGGACAGGGGGCTGCCTATGGCTACACCTTC
CASSYGQGAAYGYTF
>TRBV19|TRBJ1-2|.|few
TGTGCCAGTAGCCTCCGGGACAAGGATTATGGCTACACCTTC
CASSLRDKDYGYTF
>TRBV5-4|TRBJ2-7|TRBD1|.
TGTGCCAGCAGCTTCACCGGGACAGGGGCCTACGAGCAGTACTTC
CASSFTGTGAYEQYF
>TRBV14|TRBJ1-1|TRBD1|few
TGTGCCAGCAGCCAACAGGGGGCTGGCACTGAAGCTTTCTTT
CASSQQGAGTEAFF
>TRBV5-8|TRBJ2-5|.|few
TGTGCCAGCAGCTTAACAGGGGGGGGAGAGACCCAGTACTTC
CASSLTGGGETQYF
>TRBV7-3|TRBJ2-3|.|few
TGTGCCAGCACCGAGGGCCCAGGCACAGATACGCAGTATTTT
CASTEGPGTDTQYF
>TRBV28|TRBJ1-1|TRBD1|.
TGTGCCAGCCGCCCTCCGGACAGGGACACTGAAGCTTTCTTT
CASRPPDRDTEAFF
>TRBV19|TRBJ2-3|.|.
TGTGCCAGTAGTATAGACAGGGGCACAGATACGCAGTATTTT
CASSIDRGTDTQYF
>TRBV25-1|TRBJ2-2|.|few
TGTGCCAGCAGCTGGGCAAGAGCCGGGGAGCTGTTTTTT
CASSWARAGELFF
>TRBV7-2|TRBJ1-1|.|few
TGTGCCAGCAGCTTAGTTGTGAGGGAGACTGAAGCTTTCTTT
CASSLVVRETEAFF
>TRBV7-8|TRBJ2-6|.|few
TGTGCCAGCAGCTTCCTAGGGGGCGCGGGGGGGGCCAACGTCCTGACTTTC
CASSFLGGAGGANVLTF
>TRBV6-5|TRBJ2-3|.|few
TGTGCCAGCAGTCCATCAAATTCTATAGATACGCAGTATTTT
CASSPSNSIDTQYF
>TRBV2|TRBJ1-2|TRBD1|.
TGTGCCAGCAGTGAGGGGACAGGAAACTATGGCTACACCTTC
CASSEGTGNYGYTF
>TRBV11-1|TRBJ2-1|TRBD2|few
TGTGCCAGCAGCCCTCTAGCGGGGGGGCGAGTAAATGAGCAGTTCTTC
CASSPLAGGRVNEQFF
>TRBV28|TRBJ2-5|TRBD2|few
TGTGCCAGCAGCCCCGCCGGGGGGGCCGCCGAGACCCAGTACTTC
CASSPAGGAAETQYF
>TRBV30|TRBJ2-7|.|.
TGTGCCTGGAGCTTCAGCTACGAGCAGTACTTC
CAWSFSYEQYF
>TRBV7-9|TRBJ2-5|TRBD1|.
TGTGCCAGCAGCTTCGGCAGGGGGGAGACCCAGTACTTC
CASSFGRGETQYF
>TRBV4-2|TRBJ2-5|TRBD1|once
TGTGCCAGCAGCGAGACAGGGAGAGAGACCCAGTACTTC
CASSETGRETQYF
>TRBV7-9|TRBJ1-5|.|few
TGTGCCAGCAGCTCCGTTGCGGAAGATCAGCCCCAGCATTTT
CASSSVAEDQPQHF
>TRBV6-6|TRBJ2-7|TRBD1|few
TGTGCCAGCAGGGACAGGAGCTCCTACGAGCAGTACTTC
CASRDRSSYEQYF
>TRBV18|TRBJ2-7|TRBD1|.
TGTGCCAGCTCACCACCCTCAGGGGGATCGGCGTACGAGCAGTACTTC
CASSPPSGGSAYEQYF
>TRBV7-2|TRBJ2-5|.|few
TGTGCCAGCAGCGCGTCCAGGGGGAGGGAGACCCAGTACTTC
CASSASRGRETQYF
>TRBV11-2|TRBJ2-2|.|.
TGTGCCAGCAGCTTTTTGGGCAAGGAGGAGCTGTTTTTT
CASSFLGKEELFF
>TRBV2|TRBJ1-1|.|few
TGTGCCAGCAGGGCACAGGGTCCTACGGCTTTCTTT
CASRAQGPTAFF
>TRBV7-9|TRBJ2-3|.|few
TGTGCCAGCAGTTCAGATTCTAGCACAGATACGCAGTATTTT
CASSSDSSTDTQYF
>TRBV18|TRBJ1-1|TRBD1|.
TGTGCCAGCTCACCACGGACAGGGGGCAGTGACACTGAAGCTTTCTTT
CASSPRTGGSDTEAFF
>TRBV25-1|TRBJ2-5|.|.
TGTGCCAGCAGTGAAGTGAACAGAGAGACCCAGTACTTC
CASSEVNRETQYF
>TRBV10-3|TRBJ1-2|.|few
TGTGCCATCAGGGGGGCGGGTGGCTACACCTTC
CAIRGAGGYTF
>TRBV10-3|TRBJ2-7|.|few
TGTGCCATCAGCCGAGAATCCTACGAGCAGTACTTC
CAISRESYEQYF
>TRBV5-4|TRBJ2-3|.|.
TGTGCCAGCAGCCTCAGGGGGGCAGATACGCAGTATTTT
CASSLRGADTQYF
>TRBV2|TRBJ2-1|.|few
TGTGCCAGCAGTGTTGAAGGGAGTTCCTACAATGAGCAGTTCTTC
CASSVEGSSYNEQFF
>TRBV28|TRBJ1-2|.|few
TGTGCCAGCAGTCCGGGACATACGCTTGGCTACACCTTC
CASSPGHTLGYTF
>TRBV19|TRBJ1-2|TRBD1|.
TGTGCCAGTAGTAGGGACAGGGAATCTGGCTACACCTTC
CASSRDRESGYTF
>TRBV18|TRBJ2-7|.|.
TGTGCCAGCTCCCCTAATGCCTACGAGCAGTACTTC
CASSPNAYEQYF
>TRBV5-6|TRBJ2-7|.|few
TGTGCCAGCAGTCCCAATTTCGGGGGGCTCGAGCAGTACTTC
CASSPNFGGLEQYF
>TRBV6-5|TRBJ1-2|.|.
TGTGCCAGCAGTTCGAGCTTAAGAAGGGAGCTAGGCTACACCTTC
CASSSSLRRELGYTF
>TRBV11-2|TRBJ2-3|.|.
TGTGCCAGCAGCCTAACCCCGGCAGATACGCAGTATTTT
CASSLTPADTQYF
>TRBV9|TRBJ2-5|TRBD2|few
TGTGCCAGCAGCGCAACCGGGACTAGCGGGGGACGCCATTACTTC
CASSATGTSGGRHYF
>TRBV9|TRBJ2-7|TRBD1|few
TGTGCCAGCAGCGTATCCGGACAGGGGTACGAGCAGTACTTC
CASSVSGQGYEQYF
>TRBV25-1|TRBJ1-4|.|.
TGTGCCAGCAGTGGAACACCCGGGACACAAAATGAAAAACTGTTTTTT
CASSGTPGTQNEKLFF
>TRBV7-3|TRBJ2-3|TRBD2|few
TGTGCCAGCAGCACGGGACTAGCGGGGGGAACCACAGATACGCAGTATTTT
CASSTGLAGGTTDTQYF
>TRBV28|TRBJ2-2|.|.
TGTGCCAGCAGTACCATGGGGGGTTCGCTGTTTTTT
CASSTMGGSLFF